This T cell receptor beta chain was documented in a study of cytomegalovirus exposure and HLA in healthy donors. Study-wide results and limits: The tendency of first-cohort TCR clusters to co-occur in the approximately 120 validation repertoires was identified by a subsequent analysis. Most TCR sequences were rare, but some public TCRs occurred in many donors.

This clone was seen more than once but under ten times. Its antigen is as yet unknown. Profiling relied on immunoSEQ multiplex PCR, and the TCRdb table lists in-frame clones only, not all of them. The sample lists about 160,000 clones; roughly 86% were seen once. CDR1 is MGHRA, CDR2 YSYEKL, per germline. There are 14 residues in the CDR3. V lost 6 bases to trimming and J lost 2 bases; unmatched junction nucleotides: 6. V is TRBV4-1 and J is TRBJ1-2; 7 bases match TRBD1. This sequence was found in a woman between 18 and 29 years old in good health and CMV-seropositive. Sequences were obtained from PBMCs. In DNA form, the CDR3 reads TGCGCCAGCAGACAACCGGGACAGAACTATGGCTACACCTTC. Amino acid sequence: CASRQPGQNYGYTF.